A selection of T cell receptor beta chains follows, all from one sample in a study of early T cells in non-severe SARS-CoV-2 infection. TCRdb redid the calling of the 5' RACE reads with MiXCR, one entry per CDR3 protein. The data contain 70,000 or so distinct CDR3 sequences, roughly 10% of them singletons. Sample: whole blood. These receptors all come from an adult who was a healthcare worker with PCR-confirmed SARS-CoV-2 infection or an uninfected control (not recorded which). Each CDR3 is given with its conserved first and last residue. A D gene is named only where the DNA matches it firmly. Some rows mark clone size as missing; the rest say once, few, many or name a class of expanded clone.

D	V	J	size	DNA	CDR3
TRBD1	TRBV5-1	TRBJ1-1	NA	TGCGCCAGCAGCCCCGGCTACAGGGGGACGAACACTGAAGCTTTCTTT	CASSPGYRGTNTEAFF
NA	TRBV27	TRBJ1-2	NA	TGTGCCAGCAGTTTCTCTCAGGGTTTTTACTTTGGCTACACCTTC	CASSFSQGFYFGYTF
NA	TRBV6-6	TRBJ1-1	NA	TGTGCCAGCAGTGACCCCGCACGAGGGAGGAGCACTGAAGCTTTCTTT	CASSDPARGRSTEAFF
NA	TRBV4-3	TRBJ2-1	NA	TGCGCCAGCAGCCAAGATCGAGGGGTTGGAAATGAGCAGTTCTTC	CASSQDRGVGNEQFF
NA	TRBV12-3/TRBV12-4	TRBJ2-3	NA	TGTGCCAGCTCCTTGACGGAGGCCTCGGCCGATACGCAGTATTTT	CASSLTEASADTQYF
NA	TRBV9	TRBJ2-2	few	TGTGCCAGCAGCGTAGGGCAAGGGCCCAACCCAAACACCGGGGAGCTGTTTTTT	CASSVGQGPNPNTGELFF
NA	TRBV2	TRBJ2-7	NA	TGTGCCAGCATCACTAATTTCTACGAGCAGTACTTC	CASITNFYEQYF
TRBD1	TRBV6-2/TRBV6-3	TRBJ2-7	medium-sized	TGTGCCAGCAGCCGGGACAGCCTCTACGAGCAGTACTTC	CASSRDSLYEQYF
TRBD2	TRBV5-1	TRBJ2-7	few	TGCGCCAGCAGCCCCGTACTAGCGGGAGAGGTCGAGCAGTACTTC	CASSPVLAGEVEQYF
NA	TRBV20-1	TRBJ2-1	few	TGCAGTGCTACCAGGGGATATGAGCAGTTCTTC	CSATRGYEQFF
NA	TRBV19	TRBJ1-5	few	TGTGCCACCCGAGAGGTTGGACAGAATCAGCCCCAGCATTTT	CATREVGQNQPQHF
NA	TRBV29-1	TRBJ1-4	many	TGCAGCGTTGGGAGGAGGGCAACTAATGAAAAACTGTTTTTT	CSVGRRATNEKLFF
NA	TRBV20-1	TRBJ2-7	NA	TGCAGTGTGGACAGAGCCTACGAGCAGTACTTC	CSVDRAYEQYF
TRBD2	TRBV10-3	TRBJ2-1	NA	TGTGCCATCAGTGACCGGACTAGCGGTGAGCAGTTCTTC	CAISDRTSGEQFF
TRBD2	TRBV4-1	TRBJ2-1	few	TGCGCCAGCAGCCAAGTCCCCGAGCGGGATAACAATGAGCAGTTCTTC	CASSQVPERDNNEQFF
TRBD1	TRBV28	TRBJ1-5	many	TGTGCCAGCAGGTCCACAGGGGCGAGCAATCAGCCCCAGCATTTT	CASRSTGASNQPQHF
TRBD1	TRBV10-3	TRBJ1-2	few	TGTGCCATCAGTGGGGGGGACAGACGCAACTATGGCTACACCTTC	CAISGGDRRNYGYTF
NA	TRBV27	TRBJ2-7	few	TGTGCCAGCAGTTTTCAGGGACCTTTCTACGAGCAGTACTTC	CASSFQGPFYEQYF
TRBD1	TRBV12-3/TRBV12-4	TRBJ2-5	few	TGTGCCAGCAGTTTTAGTGACAGGGGGTGGCAAGAGACCCAGTACTTC	CASSFSDRGWQETQYF
NA	TRBV20-1	TRBJ2-1	many	TGCAGTGCGGGGGACCCCGGCTACAATGAGCAGTTCTTC	CSAGDPGYNEQFF
TRBD2	TRBV19	TRBJ2-1	NA	TGTGCCAGCGCCTTAGCGGGGAGCTCCTACAATGAGCAGTTCTTC	CASALAGSSYNEQFF
NA	TRBV7-6	TRBJ2-6	few	TGTGCCAGCAGCCATCAAATACAGAGCTCTGGGGCCAACGTCCTGACTTTC	CASSHQIQSSGANVLTF
NA	TRBV6-6	TRBJ2-7	few	TGTGCCAGCAGTTACTCGCACAGGGCCGAGCAGTACTTC	CASSYSHRAEQYF
NA	TRBV28	TRBJ2-2	many	TGTGCCAGCAGGCGATGGGCCGGGGAGCTGTTTTTT	CASRRWAGELFF
NA	TRBV11-2	TRBJ2-1	NA	TGTGCCAGCAGGTCCGTGGGTCAGTCCTACAATGAGCAGTTCTTC	CASRSVGQSYNEQFF
NA	TRBV12-3/TRBV12-4	TRBJ1-1	NA	TGTGCCAGCAGTTGGGACACACCGGGGGCTTTCTTT	CASSWDTPGAFF
NA	TRBV9	TRBJ1-5	NA	TGTGCCAGCAGCGTAGGGATGGACCAGCCCCAGCATTTT	CASSVGMDQPQHF
TRBD2	TRBV20-1	TRBJ2-7	few	TGCAGTGCTAGAGGCCAGCGGGAGCTCCACGAGCAGTACTTC	CSARGQRELHEQYF
NA	TRBV7-6	TRBJ2-6	many	TGTGCCAGCACCCGCTTAGCTGGGGCCAACGTCCTGACTTTC	CASTRLAGANVLTF
NA	TRBV2	TRBJ2-1	few	TGTGCCAGCAGTGAGGGGTTGACTAGAGCAAGCTCCTACAATGAGCAGTTCTTC	CASSEGLTRASSYNEQFF
NA	TRBV6-6	TRBJ2-1	few	TGTGCCAGCAGTTCCCCTCGTGGGCTCGCGGAGGAACGCTACAATGAGCAGTTCTTC	CASSSPRGLAEERYNEQFF